Presented here are 8 T cell receptor beta chains from one specimen sequenced in a study of T cell repertoires in cytomegalovirus infection. TCRdb analysed the reads with MiXCR anew, one entry per CDR3 protein. The sample carries almost 500,000 distinct CDR3 sequences, roughly 12% recorded once. Input material: PBMCs. Receptors were obtained from a human donor in good health (CMV status not recorded). Some clones in this sample may be carry-over from other donors' samples.

This clonotype was recorded many times. The CDR3 bases are TGTGCCAGCAGCATAGAACCGGGACAGGGGCGCGAGCAGTACTTC. Translating gives CASSIEPGQGREQYF. The gene calls are TRBV7-3 and TRBJ2-7, with 10 bases lining up with TRBD1. The CDR3 is 15 residues long. Germline lookup yields CDR1 SGHTA and CDR2 FQGTGA. Trimming at V came to 5 bases and at J to 6 bases, leaving 10 bases not matched to a gene.

The CDR3 is CASSKQGRDQPQHF. The CDR3 DNA reads TGTGCCAGTAGTAAACAGGGGAGAGATCAGCCCCAGCATTTT. This chain uses TRBV19 with TRBJ1-5, with TRBD1 matching 7 bases. V shed 4 bases and J 5 bases; nucleotides not matched to a gene: 5. Germline assignment: CDR1 LNHDA and CDR2 SQIVND (reference sequence). The CDR3 contains 14 residues.

The chain combines TRBV11-2 with TRBJ2-7, with 8 bases that match TRBD2. The CDR3 sequence is 17 residues long. Losses at the gene ends were 2 bases for V and 5 bases for J; bases not matched to a gene: 14. CDR1 is SGHAT, CDR2 FQNNGV, per germline. This CDR3 is CASSLSPAGAIFDEQYF. The CDR3 nucleotides read TGTGCCAGCAGCTTATCTCCAGCGGGAGCGATTTTCGACGAGCAGTACTTC. Full variable domain (outside the CDR3, taken from reference TRBV11-2 and TRBJ2-7): EAGVAQSPRYKIIEKRQSVAFWCNPISGHATLYWYQQILGQGPKLLIQFQNNGVVDDSQLPKDRFSAERLKGVDSTLKIQPAKLEDSAVYLCASSLSPAGAIFDEQYFGPGTRLTVT.

This clonotype was found many times. The V gene is TRBV6-1, the J gene TRBJ2-1, with D perhaps TRBD1 (6 bases). CDR1 is MNHNS, CDR2 SASEGT, per germline. V was pared by 5 bases and J by 9 bases, with 17 bases between. CDR3 length: 14 amino acids. The CDR3, as DNA: TGTGCCAGCAGTCCTCAGACAGGCCTGGGTGAGCAGTTCTTC. Protein sequence: CASSPQTGLGEQFF.

This clonotype occurred many times. The V gene is TRBV28, the J gene TRBJ1-2; D is possibly TRBD1 (5 bases). The ends were cut back, 6 bases at V and 8 bases at J, with 16 bases in the middle. Germline V gene lookup returns CDR1 MDHEN and CDR2 SYDVKM. The CDR3 length is 13 residues. The CDR3 DNA reads as TGTGCCAGCAGCCACGGCGGGGGAGAGGGCTACACCTTC. It encodes CASSHGGGEGYTF.

The chain employs TRBV3-1 and TRBJ2-5; tentatively, D is TRBD2 (5 bases). V lost 0 bases and J 6 bases, leaving 14 bases between the germline ends. Germline loops: CDR1 LGHDT, CDR2 YNNKEL (reference sequence). This CDR3 comprises 15 residues. CDR3 DNA: TGTGCCAGCAGCCAAGATTCCCACCGAGGGCAGACCCAGTACTTC. This gives the protein CASSQDSHRGQTQYF.

This clonotype was observed a few times. The chain couples TRBV7-9 to TRBJ2-1, with 13 bases aligning to TRBD2. CDR1 and CDR2 from the germline V gene are SEHNR and FQNEAQ (reference sequence). This CDR3 is 14 amino acids long. Trimming cost V 6 bases and J 10 bases; bases outside gene matches: 6. This chain's CDR3 is CASRRTSGSTEQFF. The CDR3 DNA reads TGTGCCAGCAGACGGACTAGCGGGAGCACCGAGCAGTTCTTC.

This sequence joins TRBV6-2 or TRBV6-3 and TRBJ2-7, with 15 bases aligning to TRBD2. V gave up 5 bases and J gave up 2 bases; unmatched junction bases: 4. Germline V gene data show CDR1 as MNHEY and CDR2 as SVGEGT. The CDR3 has 16 amino acids. The CDR3 here is CASSDGLAGGTYEQYF. The CDR3 DNA sequence: TGTGCCAGCAGTGACGGACTAGCGGGAGGGACCTACGAGCAGTACTTC.